What follows are 3 T cell receptor beta chains derived from one specimen sequenced in a study of long-term antiretroviral therapy in people with HIV. At survey level, the immunoSEQ assay was run in its v3.0 version. Assay used: immunoSEQ multiplex PCR; TCRdb lists only in-frame clones, some missing. The sample holds around 36,000 clones, about four fifths seen once. The sample in question was unsorted PBMCs, obtained 3 years after starting antiretroviral therapy. The receptors derive from a man over 45 with HIV.

In DNA form, the CDR3 reads TGTGCCAGCATTCTTCAGTCCGGGGGCAATCAGCCCCAGCATTTT. This encodes CASILQSGGNQPQHF. The chain carries TRBV2 and TRBJ1-5; D is undetermined. Germline loops: CDR1 SNHLY, CDR2 FYNNEI. V was cut by 7 bases and J by 2 bases, with 15 bases left in between. CDR3 length equals 15 residues.

The chain has TRBV7-2 and TRBJ2-7; 7 bases match TRBD2. The V gene's germline CDR1 is SGHTA and CDR2 FQGNSA. After removal of 2 bases from V and 2 bases from J, the junction contained 6 bases not matched to a gene. CDR3 length equals 15 residues. The DNA of the CDR3 is TGTGCCAGCAGCTTATTCCAGCGGGGCCCCTACGAGCAGTACTTC. It is translated as CASSLFQRGPYEQYF.

This clone was seen once. The V gene is TRBV6-1, the J gene TRBJ2-5; no definite D call. The CDR3 extends over 15 amino acids. The ends were cut back, 1 base at V and 7 bases at J, with 16 bases in the middle. Per the germline V gene, CDR1 is MNHNS and CDR2 is SASEGT. CDR3 amino acids: CASSEGALRFGTQYF. The CDR3 coding sequence is TGTGCCAGCAGTGAAGGAGCTCTGAGATTCGGGACCCAGTACTTC.